The next 22 T cell receptor beta chains were all read from a single sample in a study of graft-versus-host responses after intestinal transplantation. Data came from immunoSEQ multiplex PCR; TCRdb stores just in-frame clones and leaves some out. The sample contains about 24,000 clones, 40% of which appear only once. The sequencing here drew on alloreactive CD4+ T cells from a mixed lymphocyte reaction culture, taken before intestinal transplant. The subset here: CFSE-low proliferating T cells sorted from roughly 6-day pre-transplant mixed lymphocyte reaction (GvH or HvG direction). These receptors originate from a human patient who received an intestinal transplant.

The rearrangement links TRBV21-1 to TRBJ2-7; the table assigns TRBD1, which was not confirmed against the DNA. TRBV21-1 is recorded as a pseudogene. CDR3 length: 12 amino acids. The CDR3 nucleotides are TGTGCCAGCAGCAAAGCTCACTACGAGCAGTACTTC. Its protein product is CASSKAHYEQYF.

This chain connects TRBV28 to TRBJ1-1, with a possible D match to TRBD1 (5 bases). There are 15 residues in the CDR3. The V and J ends lost 6 bases and 7 bases respectively, with 21 bases between them. Germline V gene sequence: CDR1 MDHEN, CDR2 SYDVKM. The CDR3 sequence is CASRSRKLIGDEAFF. The CDR3 DNA follows: TGTGCCAGCAGATCTAGGAAGTTGATAGGGGATGAAGCTTTCTTT.

The CDR3 DNA follows: TGTGCCAGCAGCGCCAGGGTTCTCACTGAAGCTTTCTTT. As protein: CASSARVLTEAFF. This sequence joins TRBV5-5 and TRBJ1-1, with D possibly matching TRBD1 (5 bases). The CDR3 has 13 amino acids. V lost 4 bases to trimming and J lost 4 bases, with 11 bases between them. Per the germline V gene, CDR1 is SGHKS and CDR2 is YYEKEE (reference sequence).

In the case of this clone: Other DNA sequences from this sample encode an identical CDR3 as well. This chain connects TRBV13 to TRBJ1-6; 7 bases align to TRBD1. The germline CDR1 and CDR2 sequences are PRHDT and FYEKMQ (reference sequence). The CDR3 consists of 19 residues. Losses at the gene ends were 4 bases for V and 7 bases for J; bases not matched to a gene: 19. CDR3: CASSSSTGNPQFGNSPLHF. CDR3 coding DNA: TGTGCCAGCAGCTCTTCGACAGGGAATCCGCAGTTTGGAAATTCACCCCTCCACTTT.

This chain links TRBV30 with TRBJ1-3; 7 nucleotides align to TRBD1. The CDR3 is 15 amino acids. CDR1 is GTSNPN, CDR2 SVGIG, per germline (reference sequence). V dropped 5 bases and J dropped 2; count of bases not matched to a gene: 9. CDR3 nucleotides: TGTGCCTGGGCCCTGACAGGGTTGCCTGGAAACACCATATATTTT. Translation: CAWALTGLPGNTIYF.

V usage is TRBV6-1 and J usage is TRBJ2-1; no clear D. The CDR3 is made up of 12 amino acids. In germline, CDR1 is MNHNS, CDR2 SASEGT. Trimming left V 8 bases short and J 6 bases short, with 11 bases between. The CDR3 bases are TGTGCCAGCTCTTACTTTTCCAATGAGCAGTTCTTC. This sequence encodes CASSYFSNEQFF.

V is TRBV5-1 and J is TRBJ1-1, with D perhaps TRBD1 (5 bases). V dropped 2 bases and J dropped 3 bases, with 8 bases sitting between them. CDR3 size: 13 residues. The germline V gene encodes CDR1 SGHRS and CDR2 YFSETQ. The CDR3: CASSFGAHTEAFF. In DNA, the CDR3 is TGCGCCAGCAGCTTTGGGGCCCACACTGAAGCTTTCTTT.

The V gene is TRBV5-1, the J gene TRBJ2-7; possible D gene TRBD1, 6 bases. This CDR3 comprises 13 residues. Trimming shortened V by 0 bases and J by 2 bases, and 6 bases separated the two germline ends. Germline V gene sequence: CDR1 SGHRS, CDR2 YFSETQ. For the CDR3, the DNA is TGCGCCAGCAGCTTGGGGGGGCCCTACGAGCAGTACTTC. This codes for CASSLGGPYEQYF. Using reference TRBV5-1 and TRBJ2-7 for the parts outside the CDR3, the full variable domain is KAGVTQTPRYLIKTRGQQVTLSCSPISGHRSVSWYQQTPGQGLQFLFEYFSETQRNKGNFPGRFSGRQFSNSRSEMNVSTLELGDSALYLCASSLGGPYEQYFGPGTRLTVT.

The count of this clone is one. The chain recombines TRBV15 with TRBJ2-5, with D uncertain. Germline V lookup: CDR1 LNHNV, CDR2 YYDKDF (reference sequence). The CDR3 has 13 amino acids. Trimming left V 1 base short and J 1 base short, with 4 bases between. The DNA for the CDR3 is TGTGCCACCAGCAGAGGGGCCCAAGAGACCCAGTACTTC. Translation gives CATSRGAQETQYF.

This chain connects TRBV9 to TRBJ1-2; TRBD1 is a possible D gene (5 bases). The CDR3 contains 19 residues. Trimming shortened V by 0 bases and J by 6 bases, and 27 bases separated the two germline ends. Germline V lookup: CDR1 SGDLS, CDR2 YYNGEE. The CDR3 DNA reads as TGTGCCAGCAGCGTAGGAGGGGTCGGTGGGGGGGGAAATTTGCATGGCTACACCTTC. It codes for CASSVGGVGGGGNLHGYTF.

This clone is judged medium-sized. The J gene is TRBJ1-3, the V gene TRBV7-2; D is uncertain. V lost 1 base to trimming and J lost 0 bases, with 4 bases between them. The CDR3 has 14 residues. CDR1 and CDR2 from the germline V gene are SGHTA and FQGNSA. The CDR3 nucleotides are TGTGCCAGCAGCTTAGGACACTCTGGAAACACCATATATTTT. This sequence encodes CASSLGHSGNTIYF.

This clone was picked up a small number of times. V gene TRBV5-6 combines with J gene TRBJ1-2; D unresolved. V gave up 7 bases and J gave up 0 bases, with 7 bases separating them. Germline CDR1 and CDR2: SGHDT and YYEEEE. The CDR3 consists of 12 residues. The CDR3, as DNA: TGTGCCAGCGGTTGGCCTAACTATGGCTACACCTTC. Translated, it gives CASGWPNYGYTF. Variable domain in full (rest from reference TRBV5-6 and TRBJ1-2): DAGVTQSPTHLIKTRGQQVTLRCSPKSGHDTVSWYQQALGQGPQFIFQYYEEEERQRGNFPDRFSGHQFPNYSSELNVNALLLGDSALYLCASGWPNYGYTFGSGTRLTVV.

This chain connects TRBV5-1 to TRBJ2-3, with 9 bases identical to TRBD2. The germline gives CDR1 SGHRS, CDR2 YFSETQ. V was clipped by 1 base and J by 4 bases; unmatched bases: 4. The CDR3 contains 15 residues. The CDR3 coding sequence is TGCGCCAGCAGCTTGCTAGCGGGGAGTGCAGATACGCAGTATTTT. Translation: CASSLLAGSADTQYF.

The chain carries TRBV30 and TRBJ1-3, with D unclear. This CDR3 is 12 amino acids long. V dropped 0 bases and J dropped 9 bases, with 9 bases sitting between them. Germline CDR1 and CDR2: GTSNPN and SVGIG (reference sequence). The CDR3 coding sequence is TGTGCCTGGAGTGTCGGAGGTCCCACCATATATTTT. Translating gives CAWSVGGPTIYF.

This clone has a single count. This chain joins TRBV5-1 and TRBJ2-5; TRBD2 matches at 11 bases. V lost 2 bases, J lost 4 bases, and 22 bases stayed unmatched. This CDR3 is 21 amino acids long. CDR1 and CDR2 (germline): SGHRS, YFSETQ. In DNA, the CDR3 is TGCGCCAGCAGCTTCGCCGGGACTAGCGGTTCTTTGGGGAGGACTCGAGAGACCCAGTACTTC. Translating it yields CASSFAGTSGSLGRTRETQYF.

The table lists this clone with a few counts. This chain joins TRBV2 and TRBJ2-7, with 11 bases fitting TRBD2. The J segment lost 5 bases and the V segment lost 6 bases, leaving 9 bases of the junction unmatched. The CDR3 has 15 amino acids. Germline V lookup: CDR1 SNHLY, CDR2 FYNNEI. CDR3 DNA: TGTGCCAGCAGGGAAAATAGCGGGAGGGGACACGAGCAGTACTTC. Protein sequence: CASRENSGRGHEQYF.

The genes are TRBV6-6 and TRBJ1-6, with TRBD1 matching 7 bases. V shed 5 bases, J shed 6 bases, and the junction held 7 bases outside the gene matches. The V gene's germline CDR1 is MNHNY and CDR2 SVGAGI (reference sequence). CDR3 length: 15 amino acids. CDR3 loop: CASSTPGQLNSPLHF. In DNA form, the CDR3 reads TGTGCCAGCAGTACACCGGGACAGCTTAATTCACCCCTCCACTTT.

This clone was detected once. The rearrangement links TRBV6-5 to TRBJ2-2, with a tentative D call TRBD1 (5 bases). Between the trimmed V and J ends, which lost 3 bases and 2 bases, there was a span of 10 bases. The CDR3 loop spans 15 amino acids. Germline assignment: CDR1 MNHEY and CDR2 SVGAGI. The CDR3 sequence: CASSYYRPNTGELFF. CDR3 nucleotide sequence: TGTGCCAGCAGTTATTACAGGCCCAACACCGGGGAGCTGTTTTTT.

The chain employs TRBV7-8 and TRBJ2-5; 8 nucleotides match TRBD2. Germline V gives CDR1 SGHVS, CDR2 FQNEAQ. CDR3 length: 13 amino acids. J was trimmed by 6 bases and V by 5 bases; bases with no gene match: 5. CDR3 in amino acids: CASSPGGIQTQYF. CDR3 DNA: TGTGCCAGCAGCCCGGGGGGGATTCAGACCCAGTACTTC.

The chain has TRBV4-3 and TRBJ1-6; a weak D match, TRBD1 (6 bases). Per the germline V gene, CDR1 is LGHNA and CDR2 is YSLEER. This CDR3 comprises 17 residues. V was trimmed by 0 bases and J by 0 bases, leaving 9 bases between them. CDR3 sequence: CASSQDRGSSYNSPLHF. CDR3 nucleotides: TGCGCCAGCAGCCAAGATAGGGGGAGCTCCTATAATTCACCCCTCCACTTT.

The J gene is TRBJ2-7, the V gene TRBV10-1, with TRBD2 matching 8 bases. The CDR3 is 15 residues long. V lost 2 bases to trimming and J lost 3 bases; unmatched junction nucleotides: 6. Germline V gene sequence: CDR1 WNHNN, CDR2 SYGVQD (reference sequence). DNA for the CDR3: TGCGCCAGCAGTGAGCTTGGTAGCGGGAACTACGAGCAGTACTTC. It is translated as CASSELGSGNYEQYF.

The CDR3 sequence is CASSATSGGASQYF. CDR3 DNA sequence: TGTGCCAGCAGCGCTACTAGCGGGGGGGCCTCCCAGTACTTC. The V and J genes are TRBV7-6 and TRBJ2-5; TRBD2 aligns across 13 bases. CDR1 is SGHVS, CDR2 FNYEAQ, per germline. The CDR3 has 14 residues. The trim removed 5 bases at V and 9 bases at J, leaving 6 bases unmatched.